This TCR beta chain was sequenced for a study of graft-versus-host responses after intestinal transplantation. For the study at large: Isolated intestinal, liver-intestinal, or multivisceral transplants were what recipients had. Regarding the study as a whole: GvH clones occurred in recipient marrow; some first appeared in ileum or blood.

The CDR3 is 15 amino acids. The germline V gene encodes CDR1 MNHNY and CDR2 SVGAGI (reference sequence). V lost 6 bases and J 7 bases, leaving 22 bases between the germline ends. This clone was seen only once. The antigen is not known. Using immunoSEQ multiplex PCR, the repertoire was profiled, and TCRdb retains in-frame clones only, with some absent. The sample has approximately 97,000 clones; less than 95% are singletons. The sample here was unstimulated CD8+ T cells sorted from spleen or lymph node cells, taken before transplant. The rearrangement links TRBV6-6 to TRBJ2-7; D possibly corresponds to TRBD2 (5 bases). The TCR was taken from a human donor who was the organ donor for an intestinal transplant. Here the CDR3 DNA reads TGTGCCAGCAGAAATCGGGGATTGGGAATCGATGAGCAGTACTTC. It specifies CASRNRGLGIDEQYF.